This T cell receptor beta chain stems from a study of T-cell memory formation after mild COVID-19. The V end was cut by 4 bases, the J end by 4 bases, with 14 bases between. Per germline, CDR1 LGHNA and CDR2 YSLEER. CDR3 length equals 15 residues. This clonotype occurred many times. TCRdb reprocessed the 5' RACE reads with MiXCR, giving one entry per CDR3 protein. The sample lists 350,000 to 550,000 distinct CDR3 sequences; around 17% were seen once. This chain links TRBV4-3 with TRBJ2-1; D remains unclear. The material sequenced was PBMCs or a T cell subset sorted from them (not recorded which). This TCR derives from a man younger than 30 who had mild COVID-19 (a few samples of this study predate the infection). Cell type and time point are not known. CDR3 DNA sequence: TGCGCCAGCAGCCGCAGTCCCAACTCTTACAATGAGCAGTTCTTC. Residues: CASSRSPNSYNEQFF.